These T cell receptor beta chains were read from a single sample in a study of T cells in Graves' hyperthyroidism and ophthalmopathy. TCRdb passed the multiplex PCR reads through MiXCR, listing each CDR3 protein once. The sample includes around 620,000 distinct CDR3 sequences, 15% to 20% of them seen just once. Material for sequencing was blood. All receptors derive from a woman between 25 and 40 years old with Graves' hyperthyroidism. The CDR3 runs from the conserved cysteine through the conserved F or W. Each record gives: D gene, J gene, V gene, clone size, CDR3 protein, CDR3 DNA. The D gene is left open where the match is weak. Rows may omit the clone size; those that give it use once, few, many or a size class.

>.|TRBJ1-5|TRBV7-2|.
CASSLNPPRKHQPQHF
TGTGCCAGCAGCTTAAACCCCCCCAGGAAGCATCAGCCCCAGCATTTT
>.|TRBJ2-1|TRBV28|many
CASSLVSSGFYNEQFF
TGTGCCAGCAGTTTGGTCTCGTCGGGATTCTACAATGAGCAGTTCTTC
>.|TRBJ2-3|TRBV11-2|many
CASSPPVGRWAQYF
TGTGCCAGCAGCCCCCCAGTGGGGCGGTGGGCGCAGTATTTT
>.|TRBJ2-1|TRBV5-6|few
CASSSLSSYNEQFF
TGTGCCAGCAGCTCTTTAAGCTCCTACAATGAGCAGTTCTTC
>TRBD2|TRBJ2-2|TRBV19|.
CASSIWGEAGRTGELFF
TGTGCCAGTAGTATTTGGGGGGAAGCGGGAAGGACCGGGGAGCTGTTTTTT
>.|TRBJ1-1|TRBV28|many
CASRQTDYTEAFF
TGTGCCAGCAGACAGACCGATTACACTGAAGCTTTCTTT
>.|TRBJ1-1|TRBV7-3|few
CASSLTDWDTEAFF
TGTGCCAGCAGCTTAACAGATTGGGACACTGAAGCTTTCTTT
>TRBD1|TRBJ2-6|TRBV19|.
CASRDRVGSGANVLTF
TGTGCCAGTAGGGACAGGGTGGGCTCTGGGGCCAACGTCCTGACTTTC
>.|TRBJ2-3|TRBV29-1|many
CSVQGSGNTQYF
TGCAGCGTACAGGGTTCAGGAAATACGCAGTATTTT
>TRBD1|TRBJ1-2|TRBV20-1|many
CSARGRQGAVSIYGYTF
TGCAGTGCTAGGGGTAGACAGGGGGCAGTATCGATCTACGGCTACACCTTC
>TRBD1|TRBJ2-1|TRBV5-1|many
CASGTGTDYNEQFF
TGCGCCAGCGGGACAGGGACAGATTACAATGAGCAGTTCTTC
>TRBD2|TRBJ2-1|TRBV9|.
CASSAAGTSGRIGQFF
TGTGCCAGCAGCGCCGCAGGGACTAGCGGGAGGATCGGGCAGTTCTTC
>TRBD1|TRBJ2-7|TRBV2|many
CASRGRTGVLYEQYF
TGTGCCAGCAGGGGCCGGACAGGGGTCCTCTACGAGCAGTACTTC
>.|TRBJ2-1|TRBV11-2|many
CASSPHGTKNEQFF
TGTGCCAGCAGCCCCCACGGGACGAAAAATGAGCAGTTCTTC
>.|TRBJ1-1|TRBV29-1|few
CSVVGGNAEAFF
TGCAGCGTTGTGGGGGGGAACGCTGAAGCTTTCTTT
>TRBD1|TRBJ2-7|TRBV28|.
CASTPPDRGAYEQYF
TGTGCCAGCACCCCACCCGACAGGGGGGCCTACGAGCAGTACTTC
>.|TRBJ1-1|TRBV5-1|.
CASSSAGSGTEAFF
TGCGCCAGCAGCTCGGCAGGGTCGGGCACTGAAGCTTTCTTT
>.|TRBJ2-3|TRBV15|.
CATSRGIKWTDTQYF
TGTGCCACCAGCAGAGGAATAAAGTGGACAGATACGCAGTATTTT
>TRBD2|TRBJ2-3|TRBV28|many
CASSLRGLTSTDTQYF
TGTGCCAGCAGCCTGAGGGGACTAACTAGCACAGATACGCAGTATTTT
>.|TRBJ2-7|TRBV5-5|many
CASSLNAGPSYEQYF
TGTGCCAGCAGCTTGAACGCAGGGCCCTCCTACGAGCAGTACTTC
>.|TRBJ2-3|TRBV6-1|few
CASMEDSTDTQYF
TGTGCCAGCATGGAGGACAGCACAGATACGCAGTATTTT
>.|TRBJ2-1|TRBV7-3|few
CASSLTSGQHYLYNEQFF
TGTGCCAGCAGCTTAACGAGCGGACAGCATTACTTATACAATGAGCAGTTCTTC
>TRBD1|TRBJ2-3|TRBV6-1|.
CASRLQGAGEEGTDTQYF
TGTGCCAGCAGACTACAGGGGGCGGGAGAGGAGGGCACAGATACGCAGTATTTT
>.|TRBJ2-6|TRBV28|many
CAIPVDSGANVLTF
TGTGCCATTCCTGTCGACTCTGGGGCCAACGTCCTGACTTTC
>.|TRBJ1-1|TRBV12-3/TRBV12-4|many
CASRPDSFEAFF
TGTGCCAGCAGACCAGACTCCTTTGAAGCTTTCTTT
>TRBD1|TRBJ1-4|TRBV2|many
CASRGQSANEKLFF
TGTGCCAGCAGGGGACAGTCTGCTAATGAAAAACTGTTTTTT
>TRBD1|TRBJ2-6|TRBV25-1|.
CASSDRDRGSSGANVLTF
TGTGCCAGCAGTGACCGGGACAGGGGCTCCTCTGGGGCCAACGTCCTGACTTTC
>.|TRBJ2-7|TRBV15|few
CATSSDLEGPRAEQYF
TGTGCCACCAGCAGCGATCTTGAGGGACCCCGGGCCGAGCAGTACTTC
>.|TRBJ1-3|TRBV7-2|.
CASSLEWGGGNTIYF
TGTGCCAGCAGCTTGGAATGGGGCGGTGGAAACACCATATATTTT
>TRBD2|TRBJ2-1|TRBV28|many
CASSVWLAGGAGEQFF
TGTGCCAGCAGTGTTTGGCTAGCGGGAGGAGCAGGTGAGCAGTTCTTC
>.|TRBJ2-7|TRBV19|.
CASSISGQGLAWNYEQYF
TGTGCCAGTAGTATCTCCGGACAGGGACTAGCCTGGAACTACGAGCAGTACTTC
>.|TRBJ1-1|TRBV5-6|few
CASSLLNMNTEAFF
TGTGCCAGCAGCTTGCTAAACATGAACACTGAAGCTTTCTTT